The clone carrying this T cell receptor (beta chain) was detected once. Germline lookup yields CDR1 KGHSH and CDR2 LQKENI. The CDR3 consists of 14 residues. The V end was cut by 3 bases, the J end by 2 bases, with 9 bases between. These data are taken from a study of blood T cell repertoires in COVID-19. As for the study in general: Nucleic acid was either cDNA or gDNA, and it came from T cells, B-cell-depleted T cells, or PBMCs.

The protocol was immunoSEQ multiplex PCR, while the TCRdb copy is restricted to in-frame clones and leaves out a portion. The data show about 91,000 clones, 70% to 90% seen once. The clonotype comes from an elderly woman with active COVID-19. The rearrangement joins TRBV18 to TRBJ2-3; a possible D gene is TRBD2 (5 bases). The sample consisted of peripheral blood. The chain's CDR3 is CASSPVRDTDTQYF. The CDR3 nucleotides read TGTGCCAGCTCACCGGTACGGGACACAGATACGCAGTATTTT.